This T cell receptor (beta chain) was sequenced during a study of blood T cell repertoires in COVID-19 (TCRdb year 2020). With regard to the full study: Collaborator samples came from the United States, Italy and Spain and covered acute and convalescent phases of COVID-19. The dataset comprised deeply sampled blood TCRbeta repertoires from subjects exposed to, actively infected with, or recovered from COVID-19. The prospective study material was composed of cDNA or gDNA derived from T cells, B-cell-depleted T cells, or PBMCs. Samples came from the ongoing ImmuneRACE study (first 160 participants) plus 1,254 subjects from 6 global collaborators. Where HLA class I and class II types were available, the types were taken from metadata supplied by the sample provider, not from assay-based typing. The repertoires were released in a freely available public database intended as a resource for research on the immune response to SARS-CoV-2. Sample metadata almost always included a de-identified subject ID, COVID-19 status, age in years and sex.

Trimming at the junction amounts to 2 bases on V and 3 bases on J, and the germline ends lie 10 bases apart. From the cysteine through the phenylalanine, the CDR3 covers 14 amino acids. Kept here is only the CDR3 DNA, which spans 42 bases and is read in frame from base 1. From a lookup of the germline V gene, CDR1 and CDR2 are MGHDK and SYGVNS. Each collaborating institution followed its own protocols to collect whole blood in K2EDTA tubes. For TCRbeta analysis, collaborator samples were shipped as frozen whole blood, as isolated PBMCs, or as DNA extracted from either sample type. For this clone: The target of this receptor is not known. No clone much larger than this one lies a single base away; base qualities are absent. Different DNA sequences within this sample yield the same CDR3.

Overall results and qualifications from the work: How much clinical and demographic metadata was included differed by source and by participant, and the metadata was provided uncurated.

TCRbeta CDR3 regions were amplified from genomic DNA by means of the immunoSEQ Assay, a bias-controlled multiplex PCR. In the authors' own workflow: Nucleated cell counts per sample were estimated from amplification of reference gene primers within the assay. Sequence reads were collapsed and filtered to measure the absolute abundance of every unique TCRbeta CDR3 rearrangement. Productive Simpson clonality was computed per sample as the square root of Simpson's diversity index over productive rearrangements. Sourced from immuneACCESS, this table was stored by TCRdb with only in-frame sequences that have V and J called. A share of the clones is absent; for the studies checked, an unresolved V gene accounts for under half, and the remainder has no known explanation. D and trimming come from the DNA, and the V and J calls and clone size come from that table. This sample holds 55,000 to 70,000 clones; 82% were observed only once. The top ten constitute roughly 22% of the sample.

Sequencing was done on a sample of peripheral blood. The sequence joins TRBV25-1 to TRBJ1-1; the D gene is perhaps TRBD1, on 6 matching bases. The TCR was taken from a woman aged 55-69 years with acute or convalescent COVID-19. The CDR3: CASSEGQGYTEAFF. The DNA sequence is as follows: TGTGCCAGCAGTGAAGGGCAGGGGTACACTGAAGCTTTCTTT.